Below are 21 T cell receptor beta chains sequenced from a single sample in a study of shared clonotypes between healthy human individuals. Sequencing was performed with immunoSEQ multiplex PCR; in TCRdb, only in-frame clones are kept and a portion is missing. The data hold nearly 1,000,000 clones, with 70% to 85% observed a single time. The sequenced material came from memory CD4+ T cells sorted from blood. The subset denotes: CD45RA-negative fraction. These receptors came from a man younger than 35 in good health.

This clone was counted between two and nine times. The rearrangement links TRBV5-5 to TRBJ2-5, with 7 bases matching TRBD2. The V segment lost 0 bases and the J segment 2 bases; nucleotides outside the gene matches: 4. The CDR3 covers 15 residues. Per germline, CDR1 SGHKS and CDR2 YYEKEE (reference sequence). In DNA, the CDR3 is TGTGCCAGCAGCTTGGCCGCGCGGGAGCAAGAGACCCAGTACTTC. Translating gives CASSLAAREQETQYF.

This chain links TRBV7-2 with TRBJ2-1; D unclear. The V end lost 1 base, the J end lost 10 bases, and 11 bases lay between the germline ends. This CDR3 is built from 13 residues. CDR1 is SGHTA, CDR2 FQGNSA, per germline. In DNA, the CDR3 is TGTGCCAGCAGCTTAGGTTTCAGTAGCGAGCAGTTCTTC. Translation gives CASSLGFSSEQFF.

On this clone itself: At the DNA level, this CDR3 is encoded by other sequences in the same sample as well. The chain uses TRBV5-1 and TRBJ2-3; D gene uncertain. Looked up from germline, CDR1 is SGHRS and CDR2 is YFSETQ. The CDR3 contains 14 residues. V lost 0 bases and J lost 2, with 7 bases in between. The CDR3 region is CASSLADPTDTQYF. Here the CDR3 DNA reads TGCGCCAGCAGCTTGGCCGACCCCACAGATACGCAGTATTTT.

The chain uses TRBV10-3 and TRBJ2-7; D possibly matches TRBD1 or TRBD2 (5 bases each). Germline-derived CDR1 and CDR2 are ENHRY and SYGVKD. The germline V and J ends were trimmed by 11 bases and 0 bases, with 17 bases remaining between them. This CDR3 is 14 amino acids long. CDR3 protein: CASAVRDGSYEQYF. The CDR3 region has the DNA TGTGCCTCGGCCGTGAGGGACGGCTCCTACGAGCAGTACTTC.

The chain is built from TRBV7-9 and TRBJ1-1, with TRBD1 matching over 8 bases. CDR3 size: 13 residues. CDR1 and CDR2 from the germline V gene are SEHNR and FQNEAQ (reference sequence). V lost 5 bases, J lost 5 bases, and 4 bases stayed unmatched. CDR3 in amino acids: CASSKGQGTEAFF. CDR3 sequence (DNA): TGTGCCAGCAGCAAAGGACAGGGAACTGAAGCTTTCTTT.

The gene calls are TRBV6-5 and TRBJ1-2, with TRBD1 matching 8 bases. The CDR3 has 14 amino acids. CDR1 is MNHEY and CDR2 is SVGAGI in the germline V gene. V lost 4 bases to trimming and J lost 2 bases; unmatched junction nucleotides: 3. CDR3 DNA: TGTGCCAGCAGTTCGGGACAGGTCAACTATGGCTACACCTTC. Protein sequence: CASSSGQVNYGYTF.

As DNA, the CDR3 is TGTGCCAGCAGTGAGACGGAGATTGAGCAGTTCTTC. Translated: CASSETEIEQFF. V is TRBV2 and J is TRBJ2-1; D not resolved. Per germline, CDR1 SNHLY and CDR2 FYNNEI. The CDR3 is 12 residues long. The V end was cut by 3 bases, the J end by 9 bases, with 9 bases between.

V usage is TRBV11-1 and J usage is TRBJ1-1, with D uncertain. The CDR3 has 13 residues. Between the trimmed V and J ends, which lost 3 bases and 0 bases, there was a span of 5 bases. Germline V lookup: CDR1 SGHAT, CDR2 FQDESV (reference sequence). CDR3 in DNA: TGTGCCAGCAGCTTTAGGGTGAACACTGAAGCTTTCTTT. As protein: CASSFRVNTEAFF.

This chain connects TRBV5-4 to TRBJ1-6; D uncertain. The CDR3 spans 14 residues. Trimming left V 0 bases short and J 6 bases short, with 7 bases between. Germline V lookup: CDR1 SGHNT, CDR2 YYREEE (reference sequence). The CDR3 region has the DNA TGTGCCAGCAGCTTGGGACATTCTAATTCACCCCTCCACTTT. Its protein is CASSLGHSNSPLHF.

As to this clone: This sample includes further DNA sequences coding for the same CDR3. This chain connects TRBV6-1 to TRBJ2-3, with 8 bases matching TRBD2. CDR1 is MNHNS and CDR2 is SASEGT in the germline V gene. Trimming took 2 bases from V and 3 from J; bases not matched to a gene: 4. The CDR3 extends over 15 amino acids. The CDR3 sequence: CASSEQRGLTDTQYF. The CDR3 DNA sequence: TGTGCCAGCAGTGAACAGCGGGGGCTGACAGATACGCAGTATTTT.

This sequence joins TRBV4-1 and TRBJ1-2; D not resolved. The CDR3 has 12 amino acids. Germline V gives CDR1 MGHRA, CDR2 YSYEKL. Between the trimmed V and J ends, which lost 0 bases and 13 bases, there was a span of 12 bases. CDR3 amino acids: CASSQEGVTGTF. Written as DNA, the CDR3 is TGCGCCAGCAGCCAAGAGGGAGTCACGGGCACCTTC.

This clone has a single count. The V call is TRBV11-2, the J call TRBJ1-6, with 10 bases lining up with TRBD1. The CDR3 extends over 16 amino acids. V gave up 2 bases and J gave up 9 bases; unmatched junction bases: 7. Germline V CDR1 and CDR2: SGHAT, FQNNGV. The CDR3 DNA follows: TGTGCCAGCAGCTTAAGTTGGGACAGGGGATCTTCACCCCTCCACTTT. This translates into CASSLSWDRGSSPLHF.

This clone was found a few times. This rearrangement joins TRBV7-9 to TRBJ1-3; TRBD1 is a possible D gene (5 bases). V was shortened by 3 bases and J by 5 bases, with 17 bases between the two germline ends. CDR1 and CDR2 (germline): SEHNR, FQNEAQ (reference sequence). This CDR3 comprises 16 residues. CDR3 protein: CASSFVTVGGRNTIYF. In nucleotides, the CDR3 is TGTGCCAGCAGCTTTGTGACAGTCGGAGGTCGAAACACCATATATTTT.

V gene TRBV7-9 combines with J gene TRBJ2-3; 8 nucleotides agree with TRBD1. The CDR3 runs to 13 residues. The V and J ends lost 5 bases and 4 bases, in that order; junction bases with no gene match: 2. In germline, CDR1 is SEHNR, CDR2 FQNEAQ (reference sequence). The CDR3 is CASSTQGADTQYF. The CDR3 coding sequence is TGTGCCAGCAGCACACAGGGGGCAGATACGCAGTATTTT. The whole variable domain, remainder taken from reference TRBV7-9 and TRBJ2-3, is DTGVSQNPRHKITKRGQNVTFRCDPISEHNRLYWYRQTLGQGPEFLTYFQNEAQLEKSRLLSDRFSAERPKGSFSTLEIQRTEQGDSAMYLCASSTQGADTQYFGPGTRLTVL.

This clone was picked up a small number of times. The chain joins TRBV4-1 to TRBJ1-5; weak D call: TRBD1 (6 bases). Trimming pared 0 bases from V and 8 bases from J, leaving 14 bases between. Germline V gives CDR1 MGHRA, CDR2 YSYEKL. The CDR3 sequence is 15 residues long. The CDR3 loop is CASSQDGQLREPQHF. In DNA, the CDR3 is TGCGCCAGCAGCCAAGATGGACAGCTGAGGGAGCCCCAGCATTTT.

The chain is built from TRBV16 and TRBJ1-1; possibly TRBD1 for D (5 bases). The CDR3 sequence is 15 residues long. Germline CDR1 KGHSY, CDR2 FQNENV. The V and J ends lost 8 bases and 4 bases respectively, with 20 bases between them. As DNA, the CDR3 is TGTGCCAGCTCGCAATCGGGGGAGGGAGGCACTGAAGCTTTCTTT. Its protein product is CASSQSGEGGTEAFF.

V gene TRBV18 combines with J gene TRBJ1-5; D is uncertain. V gave up 5 bases and J gave up 0 bases, with 8 bases separating them. This CDR3 comprises 14 residues. CDR1 KGHSH and CDR2 LQKENI come from the germline V gene. The CDR3 DNA is TGTGCCAGCTCAGAGTCGTATAGCAATCAGCCCCAGCATTTT. Translation: CASSESYSNQPQHF.

This clone has at least ten counts. Other DNA sequences of this sample code for an identical CDR3. The V gene is TRBV7-2, the J gene TRBJ2-2; no definite D call. The germline V gene has CDR1 SGHTA and CDR2 FQGNSA. Between the trimmed V and J ends, which lost 5 bases and 3 bases, there was a span of 4 bases. This CDR3 spans 12 amino acids. The CDR3 sequence is CASSPDTGELFF. The CDR3 DNA reads TGTGCCAGCAGCCCTGACACCGGGGAGCTGTTTTTT.

The CDR3 loop reads CASSDPGWCGYTF. CDR3 sequence (DNA): TGTGCCAGCAGTGACCCAGGGTGGTGTGGCTACACCTTC. The chain employs TRBV6-4 and TRBJ1-2, with a weak D call TRBD1 (5 bases). Germline-derived CDR1 and CDR2 are MRHNA and SNTAGT. This CDR3 comprises 13 residues. Trimming removed 2 bases at V and 7 bases at J, with 11 bases between.

The rearrangement joins TRBV5-1 to TRBJ2-5; 7 bases fit TRBD2. Germline lookup yields CDR1 SGHRS and CDR2 YFSETQ. This CDR3 comprises 15 residues. The ends lost 0 bases at V and 1 base at J; junction bases unmatched: 3. CDR3 protein: CASSLGGGGQETQYF. CDR3 nucleotides: TGCGCCAGCAGCTTGGGCGGCGGGGGCCAAGAGACCCAGTACTTC.

The chain links TRBV30 to TRBJ2-6; TRBD1 or TRBD2 may be the D gene (5 bases each). Germline CDR1 reads GTSNPN; CDR2 reads SVGIG (reference sequence). The CDR3 covers 19 residues. The V and J ends lost 3 bases and 0 bases respectively, with 21 bases between them. CDR3 sequence (DNA): TGTGCCTGGAGGAACGCGTGGGGGTCCACCAGCTCTGGGGCCAACGTCCTGACTTTC. As protein: CAWRNAWGSTSSGANVLTF.